This T cell receptor beta chain derives from a study of shared clonotypes between healthy human individuals. The authors distributed each subset's genomic DNA evenly over several immunoSEQ plates. Sequencing used immunoSEQ multiplex PCR; TCRdb keeps in-frame clones, though not all of them. The table records about 470,000 clones, 70% to 80% of them present only once. The donors, healthy adults who were HIV-negative, had experienced no recent acute infections or vaccinations. There are many counts of this clone. The same CDR3 arises from other DNA sequences in this sample as well. CDR1 is MNHNS and CDR2 is SASEGT in the germline V gene. V shed 1 base and J shed 1 base, with 11 bases lying between them. This CDR3 contains 15 residues.

This receptor was taken from a woman aged 40 to 55 in good health. Some clones in this sample may be carry-over from other donors' samples. The chain joins TRBV6-1 to TRBJ2-7; D is unresolved. Material: PBMCs. The CDR3 DNA sequence: TGTGCCAGCAGTGAAGGAGCCGAGGTATCCTACGAGCAGTACTTC. This sequence encodes CASSEGAEVSYEQYF.